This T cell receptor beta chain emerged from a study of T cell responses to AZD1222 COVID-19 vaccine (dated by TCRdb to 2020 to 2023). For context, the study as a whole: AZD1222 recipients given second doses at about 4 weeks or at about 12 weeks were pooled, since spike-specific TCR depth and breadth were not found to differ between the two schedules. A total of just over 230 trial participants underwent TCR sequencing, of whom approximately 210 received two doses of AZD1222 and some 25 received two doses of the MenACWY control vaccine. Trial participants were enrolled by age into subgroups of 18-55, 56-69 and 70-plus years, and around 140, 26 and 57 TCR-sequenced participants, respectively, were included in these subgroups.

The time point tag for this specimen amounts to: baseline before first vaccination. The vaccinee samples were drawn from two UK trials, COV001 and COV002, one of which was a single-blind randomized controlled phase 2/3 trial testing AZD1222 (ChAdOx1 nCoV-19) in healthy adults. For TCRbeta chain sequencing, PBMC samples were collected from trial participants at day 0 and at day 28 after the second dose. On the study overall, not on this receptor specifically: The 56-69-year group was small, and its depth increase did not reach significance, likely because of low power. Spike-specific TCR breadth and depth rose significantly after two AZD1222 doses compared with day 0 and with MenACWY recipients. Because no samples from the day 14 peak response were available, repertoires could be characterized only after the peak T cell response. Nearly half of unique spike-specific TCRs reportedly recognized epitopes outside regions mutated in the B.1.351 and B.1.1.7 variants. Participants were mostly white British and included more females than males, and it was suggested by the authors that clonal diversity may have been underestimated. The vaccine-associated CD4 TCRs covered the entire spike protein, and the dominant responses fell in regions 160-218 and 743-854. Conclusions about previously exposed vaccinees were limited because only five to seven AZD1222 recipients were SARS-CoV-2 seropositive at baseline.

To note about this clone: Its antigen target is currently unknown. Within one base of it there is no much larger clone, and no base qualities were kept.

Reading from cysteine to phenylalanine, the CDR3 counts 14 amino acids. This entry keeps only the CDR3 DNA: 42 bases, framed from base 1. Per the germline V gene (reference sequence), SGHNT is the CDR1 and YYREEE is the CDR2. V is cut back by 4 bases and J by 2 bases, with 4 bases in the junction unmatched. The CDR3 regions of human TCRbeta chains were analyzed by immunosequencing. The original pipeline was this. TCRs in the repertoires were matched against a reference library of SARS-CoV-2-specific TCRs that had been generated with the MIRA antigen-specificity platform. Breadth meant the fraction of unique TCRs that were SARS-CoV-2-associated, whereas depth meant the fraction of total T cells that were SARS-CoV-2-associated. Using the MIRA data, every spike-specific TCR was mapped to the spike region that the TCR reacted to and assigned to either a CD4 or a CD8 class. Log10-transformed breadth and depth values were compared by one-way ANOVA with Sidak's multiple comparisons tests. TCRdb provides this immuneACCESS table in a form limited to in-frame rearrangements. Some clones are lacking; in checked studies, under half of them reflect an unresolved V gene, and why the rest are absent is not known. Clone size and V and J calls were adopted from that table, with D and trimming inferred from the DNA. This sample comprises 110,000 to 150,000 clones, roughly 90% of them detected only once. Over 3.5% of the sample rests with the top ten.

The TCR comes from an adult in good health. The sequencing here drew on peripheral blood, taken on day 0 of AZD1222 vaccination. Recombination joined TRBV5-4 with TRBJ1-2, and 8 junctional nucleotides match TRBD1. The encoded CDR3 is CASSPWTGNYGYTF. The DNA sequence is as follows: TGTGCCAGCAGCCCGTGGACAGGGAACTATGGCTACACCTTC.